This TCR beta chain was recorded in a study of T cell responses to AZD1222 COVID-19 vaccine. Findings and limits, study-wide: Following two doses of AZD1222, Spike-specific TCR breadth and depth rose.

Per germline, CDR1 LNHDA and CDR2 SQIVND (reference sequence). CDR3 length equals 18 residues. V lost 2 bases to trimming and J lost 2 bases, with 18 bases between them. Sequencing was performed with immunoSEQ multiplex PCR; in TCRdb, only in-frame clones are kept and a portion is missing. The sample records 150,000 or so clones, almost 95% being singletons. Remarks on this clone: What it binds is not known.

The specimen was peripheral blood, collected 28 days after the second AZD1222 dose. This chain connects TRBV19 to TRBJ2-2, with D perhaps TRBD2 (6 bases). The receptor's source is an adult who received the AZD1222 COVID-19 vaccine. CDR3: CASSIYPMTRPNTGELFF. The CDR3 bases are TGTGCCAGTAGTATATACCCAATGACTAGACCAAACACCGGGGAGCTGTTTTTT.